This record looks at one T cell receptor beta chain sequence and its context. Germline CDR1 reads SNHLY; CDR2 reads FYNNEI. This CDR3 is built from 18 residues. J lost 0 bases, V lost 7 bases, and 14 bases had no gene match. Authors' data handling: Amplified reference gene primers provided the basis for estimating nucleated cell counts. Libraries were prepared by immunoSEQ multiplex PCR; TCRdb keeps only in-frame clonotypes and omits some of them. V, J and clone size are taken as reported in that table, and D and trimming were inferred from the DNA itself. The sample has tens of thousands of clones; about 86% are singletons. These data originate in a study of blood T cell repertoires in COVID-19. In the study overall: Both acute and convalescent COVID-19 samples were obtained from the United States, Italy and Spain. Sources were T cells, B-cell-depleted T cells, or PBMCs; the material itself was cDNA or gDNA.

What was sequenced was peripheral blood. The clonotype comes from a woman in her sixties or seventies with acute or convalescent COVID-19. The rearrangement links TRBV2 to TRBJ1-4; 7 bases line up with TRBD1. The DNA of the CDR3 is TGTGCCAGCAATATGCTCCGGGACAGTAGTCCAACTAATGAAAAACTGTTTTTT. The encoded protein is CASNMLRDSSPTNEKLFF.